The 20 T cell receptor beta chains below all came from one sample that was sequenced in a study of OX40 agonist ivuxolimab in advanced cancers. Sequencing was performed with immunoSEQ multiplex PCR; in TCRdb, only in-frame clones are kept and a portion is missing. The data show 65,000 to 85,000 clones, over 80% seen once. Material: CD4+ or CD8+ T cells sorted from blood, obtained in a trial of the OX40 agonist ivuxolimab. These receptors came from an adult with an advanced solid tumor such as melanoma, head and neck, liver or kidney cancer.

The chain combines TRBV5-1 with TRBJ2-5; 7 nucleotides match TRBD2. CDR3 length: 14 residues. In germline, CDR1 is SGHRS, CDR2 YFSETQ. Trimming at V came to 0 bases and at J to 2 bases, leaving 1 base not matched to a gene. Here the CDR3 DNA reads TGCGCCAGCAGCTTGGTGGGGGGGCAAGAGACCCAGTACTTC. Encoded protein: CASSLVGGQETQYF.

This sequence joins TRBV5-1 and TRBJ2-7; D uncertain. The V end lost 0 bases, the J end lost 6 bases, and 7 bases lay between the germline ends. CDR3 size: 12 residues. Germline V CDR1 and CDR2: SGHRS, YFSETQ. CDR3 bases: TGCGCCAGCAGCTTGGAGGGAAGCGAGCAGTACTTC. Its translation: CASSLEGSEQYF.

The chain couples TRBV7-9 to TRBJ2-3; 9 bases are shared with TRBD1. CDR3 length: 14 residues. Trimming removed 8 bases from V and 4 bases from J; junction bases left unmatched: 7. The germline gives CDR1 SEHNR, CDR2 FQNEAQ (reference sequence). CDR3 in amino acids: CASCETGGPDTQYF. The CDR3 DNA reads TGTGCCAGCTGCGAGACAGGGGGGCCAGATACGCAGTATTTT.

V usage is TRBV6-6 and J usage is TRBJ2-6; a possible D gene is TRBD1 (7 bases). Germline V gene sequence: CDR1 MNHNY, CDR2 SVGAGI (reference sequence). The CDR3 is 15 amino acids. Trimming pared 8 bases from V and 4 bases from J, leaving 15 bases between. Here the CDR3 DNA reads TGTGCCAGCTTTTCAGGGGGGTCGGGGGCCAACGTCCTGACTTTC. Translation: CASFSGGSGANVLTF.

The CDR3 loop is CATSSEGRSETQYF. DNA for the CDR3: TGTGCCACCAGCAGCGAGGGGAGGTCGGAGACCCAGTACTTC. The chain has TRBV15 and TRBJ2-5, with D possibly matching TRBD2 (6 bases). V gave up 3 bases and J gave up 5 bases, with 13 bases separating them. The CDR3 loop spans 14 amino acids. CDR1 is LNHNV and CDR2 is YYDKDF in the germline V gene (reference sequence).

The chain combines TRBV18 with TRBJ2-2; 8 nucleotides agree with TRBD2. Germline V gives CDR1 KGHSH, CDR2 LQKENI. J gave up 1 base and V 2 bases, and 3 bases lay outside the gene matches. The CDR3 is 16 residues long. The CDR3 DNA reads TGTGCCAGCTCACCAATTAGCGGGATGAACACCGGGGAGCTGTTTTTT. Translation gives CASSPISGMNTGELFF.

The V gene is TRBV5-1, the J gene TRBJ2-2; the D gene is possibly TRBD1 (6 bases). V dropped 4 bases and J dropped 4 bases, with 14 bases sitting between them. Germline assignment: CDR1 SGHRS and CDR2 YFSETQ. The CDR3 extends over 15 amino acids. This CDR3 is CASSLKGVGTGELFF. The CDR3 DNA sequence: TGCGCCAGCAGCCTGAAGGGGGTCGGCACCGGGGAGCTGTTTTTT.

The V gene is TRBV6-1, the J gene TRBJ1-1; TRBD1 might be the D (5 bases). The CDR3 contains 12 residues. The V gene's germline CDR1 is MNHNS and CDR2 SASEGT. V lost 6 bases, J lost 8 bases, and 13 bases lay in between. CDR3: CASSVVGGEAFF. The CDR3 coding sequence is TGTGCCAGCAGCGTCGTGGGGGGGGAAGCTTTCTTT.

The chain employs TRBV28 and TRBJ1-1; D unresolved. Germline CDR1 reads MDHEN; CDR2 reads SYDVKM. V was pared by 1 base and J by 0 bases, with 9 bases between. The CDR3 sequence is 15 residues long. The CDR3 is CASSLFGYMNTEAFF. CDR3 DNA: TGTGCCAGCAGTTTATTCGGCTACATGAACACTGAAGCTTTCTTT.

V gene TRBV18 combines with J gene TRBJ1-2; the match to TRBD1 covers 7 bases. V lost 4 bases, J lost 1 base, and 6 bases stayed unmatched. This CDR3 is built from 15 residues. Germline V gene data show CDR1 as KGHSH and CDR2 as LQKENI. CDR3 bases: TGTGCCAGCTCACTAGACCGACAGGGTAACTATGGCTACACCTTC. Protein sequence: CASSLDRQGNYGYTF.

The gene calls are TRBV7-2 and TRBJ1-2; the D gene is possibly TRBD1 (5 bases). The CDR3 has 14 residues. Between the trimmed V and J ends, which lost 1 base and 5 bases, there was a span of 11 bases. CDR1 is SGHTA and CDR2 is FQGNSA in the germline V gene. CDR3 DNA: TGTGCCAGCAGCTTAGTGGACGAGGGGTATGGCTACACCTTC. Its translation: CASSLVDEGYGYTF.

The rearrangement joins TRBV7-7 to TRBJ2-5; 9 bases match TRBD1. The CDR3 loop spans 14 amino acids. J was trimmed by 5 bases and V by 3 bases; bases with no gene match: 4. Germline CDR1 SSHAT, CDR2 FNYEAQ (reference sequence). The CDR3 nucleotides read TGTGCCAGCAGCTTCGCCGGGACAGGGGAGACCCAGTACTTC. The encoded protein is CASSFAGTGETQYF.

The chain carries TRBV6-1 and TRBJ2-7; no clear D gene. Deletions cut 2 bases from V and 6 bases from J, with 14 bases between. This CDR3 region has 14 residues. Germline V gene lookup returns CDR1 MNHNS and CDR2 SASEGT. The CDR3 sequence is CASSELGSSAEQYF. In nucleotides, the CDR3 is TGTGCCAGCAGTGAACTAGGCTCGTCCGCCGAGCAGTACTTC.

The chain recombines TRBV2 with TRBJ2-5, with D uncertain. Matching the DNA end better, TRBJ2-7 makes the J call doubtful. This CDR3 has 13 amino acids. Germline assignment: CDR1 SNHLY and CDR2 FYNNEI. CDR3 nucleotides: TGTGCCAGCAGTGAGGTAACGGACTACGAGCAGTACTTC. Its protein is CASSEVTDYEQYF.

The chain combines TRBV25-1 with TRBJ1-1; no clear D. V lost 2 bases and J lost 0, with 7 bases in between. Germline CDR1 MGHDK, CDR2 SYGVNS. The CDR3 sequence is 14 residues long. Here the CDR3 DNA reads TGTGCCAGCAGTGAACGACAAATGAACACTGAAGCTTTCTTT. Its translation: CASSERQMNTEAFF.

CDR3 residues: CASSLRDSLQNTEAFF. The CDR3 bases are TGTGCCAGCAGCCTCCGGGACAGCCTCCAGAACACTGAAGCTTTCTTT. The V call is TRBV27, the J call TRBJ1-1; 7 positions match TRBD1. Per germline, CDR1 MNHEY and CDR2 SMNVEV (reference sequence). The CDR3 is 16 amino acids. The trim removed 6 bases at V and 1 base at J, leaving 11 bases unmatched.

The chain has TRBV6-1 and TRBJ2-3; D tentatively fits TRBD1 or TRBD2 (6 bases each). Germline CDR1 reads MNHNS; CDR2 reads SASEGT. The CDR3 is made up of 14 amino acids. Trimming removed 7 bases from V and 3 bases from J, with 14 bases in between. The CDR3 nucleotides read TGTGCCAGCAATACGGGGGCTTGGACAGATACGCAGTATTTT. It translates to CASNTGAWTDTQYF.

The chain employs TRBV6-1 and TRBJ2-1, with 10 bases matching TRBD2. After removal of 7 bases from V and 4 bases from J, the junction contained 7 bases not matched to a gene. The CDR3 contains 15 residues. CDR1 MNHNS and CDR2 SASEGT come from the germline V gene. The CDR3 DNA sequence: TGTGCCAGCACCGGGCTAGCGGGAGCTTACAATGAGCAGTTCTTC. Translation: CASTGLAGAYNEQFF.

The rearrangement joins TRBV30 to TRBJ1-1; 11 bases match TRBD1. This CDR3 spans 12 amino acids. In germline, CDR1 is GTSNPN, CDR2 SVGIG (reference sequence). The V segment lost 3 bases and the J segment 11 bases; nucleotides outside the gene matches: 5. CDR3 sequence: CAWSPGQGVAFF. The CDR3 DNA reads TGTGCCTGGAGCCCGGGACAGGGGGTGGCTTTCTTT.

This clone was seen more than once but under ten times. The gene calls are TRBV19 and TRBJ2-3; D perhaps matches TRBD1 (6 bases). Germline CDR1 LNHDA, CDR2 SQIVND (reference sequence). The CDR3 sequence is 18 residues long. V lost 5 bases, J lost 0 bases, and 21 bases lay in between. Written as DNA, the CDR3 is TGTGCCAGTAGTTCCAGCCGGGGACAATTTTCTAGCACAGATACGCAGTATTTT. Its translation: CASSSSRGQFSSTDTQYF.